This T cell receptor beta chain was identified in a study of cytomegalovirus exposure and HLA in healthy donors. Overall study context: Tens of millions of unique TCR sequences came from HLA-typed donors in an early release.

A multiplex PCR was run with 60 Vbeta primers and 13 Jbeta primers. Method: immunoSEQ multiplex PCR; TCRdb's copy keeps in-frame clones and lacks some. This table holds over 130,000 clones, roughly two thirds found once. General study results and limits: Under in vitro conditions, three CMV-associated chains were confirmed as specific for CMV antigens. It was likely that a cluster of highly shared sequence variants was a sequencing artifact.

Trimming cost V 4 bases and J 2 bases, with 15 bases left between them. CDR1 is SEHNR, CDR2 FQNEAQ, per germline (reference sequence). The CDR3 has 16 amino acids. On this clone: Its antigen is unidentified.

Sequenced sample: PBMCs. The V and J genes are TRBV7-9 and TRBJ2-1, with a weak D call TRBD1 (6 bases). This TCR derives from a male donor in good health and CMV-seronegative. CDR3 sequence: CASSSTTGQTYNEQFF. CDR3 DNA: TGTGCCAGCAGCTCTACTACGGGACAAACCTACAATGAGCAGTTCTTC.